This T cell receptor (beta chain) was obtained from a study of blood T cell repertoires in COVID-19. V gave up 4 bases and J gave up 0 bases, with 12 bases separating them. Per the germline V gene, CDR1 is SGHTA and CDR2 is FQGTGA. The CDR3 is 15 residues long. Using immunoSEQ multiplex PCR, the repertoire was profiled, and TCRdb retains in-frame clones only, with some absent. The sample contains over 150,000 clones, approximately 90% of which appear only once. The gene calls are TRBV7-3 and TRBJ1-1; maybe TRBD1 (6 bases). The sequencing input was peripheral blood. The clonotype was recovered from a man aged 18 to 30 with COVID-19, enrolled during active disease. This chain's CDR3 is CASSSTGTMNTEAFF. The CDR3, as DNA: TGTGCCAGCAGCTCAACCGGGACAATGAACACTGAAGCTTTCTTT.